This passage covers 25 T cell receptor beta chains from one sample sequenced in a study of cytomegalovirus exposure and HLA in healthy donors. The data were produced by immunoSEQ multiplex PCR, yet TCRdb's version contains in-frame clones alone and is incomplete. The table includes more than 130,000 clones, about 86% detected once. Input material: PBMCs. The origin of the receptors is a woman aged 18-30 years in good health and CMV-seropositive.

The chain carries TRBV6-4 and TRBJ2-7, with TRBD2 matching 14 bases. V lost 5 bases, J lost 5 bases, and 5 bases stayed unmatched. Germline values: CDR1 MRHNA, CDR2 SNTAGT. The CDR3 runs to 15 residues. CDR3 sequence: CASSPGLAGVDEQYF. CDR3 DNA sequence: TGTGCCAGCAGTCCGGGACTAGCGGGAGTTGACGAGCAGTACTTC.

The chain joins TRBV28 to TRBJ1-6; TRBD1 agrees at 7 bases. Trimming took 5 bases from V and 7 from J; bases not matched to a gene: 5. CDR1 and CDR2 from the germline V gene are MDHEN and SYDVKM. The CDR3 sequence is 14 residues long. In DNA, the CDR3 is TGTGCCAGCAGTGAGACAGGGTTAAATTCACCCCTCCACTTT. This translates into CASSETGLNSPLHF. Supplemented by reference TRBV28 and TRBJ1-6, the full variable domain reads DVKVTQSSRYLVKRTGEKVFLECVQDMDHENMFWYRQDPGLGLRLIYFSYDVKMKEKGDIPEGYSVSREKKERFSLILESASTNQTSMYLCASSETGLNSPLHFGNGTRLTVT.

The count of this clone is one. The V gene is TRBV28, the J gene TRBJ2-7; TRBD2 matches at 8 bases. The CDR3 has 16 amino acids. J was trimmed by 3 bases and V by 3 bases; bases with no gene match: 10. Germline lookup yields CDR1 MDHEN and CDR2 SYDVKM. The CDR3 region has the DNA TGTGCCAGCAGTTTTAATCAGCGGGGGTTTGACTACGAGCAGTACTTC. The encoded protein is CASSFNQRGFDYEQYF. Full variable domain (missing parts from reference TRBV28 and TRBJ2-7): DVKVTQSSRYLVKRTGEKVFLECVQDMDHENMFWYRQDPGLGLRLIYFSYDVKMKEKGDIPEGYSVSREKKERFSLILESASTNQTSMYLCASSFNQRGFDYEQYFGPGTRLTVT.

This chain uses TRBV5-4 with TRBJ2-4, with 7 bases lining up with TRBD2. The CDR3 spans 15 residues. The trim removed 4 bases at V and 0 bases at J, leaving 4 bases unmatched. In germline, CDR1 is SGHNT, CDR2 YYREEE (reference sequence). CDR3 coding DNA: TGTGCCAGCAGCCATAGCGGGCTAGCCAAAAACATTCAGTACTTC. Translating gives CASSHSGLAKNIQYF.

This sequence joins TRBV13 and TRBJ1-2; tentatively, D is TRBD1 (6 bases). The CDR3 covers 13 residues. The germline V and J ends were trimmed by 1 base and 5 bases, with 8 bases remaining between them. Germline CDR1 reads PRHDT; CDR2 reads FYEKMQ (reference sequence). This CDR3 is CASSLVDSYGYTF. Written as DNA, the CDR3 is TGTGCCAGCAGCTTAGTGGACAGTTATGGCTACACCTTC.

The chain couples TRBV30 to TRBJ1-3; the D is unclear. CDR3 length: 18 residues. Germline V gene lookup returns CDR1 GTSNPN and CDR2 SVGIG (reference sequence). V lost 0 bases and J lost 0, with 18 bases in between. The CDR3, as DNA: TGTGCCTGGAGTGTACATCGTGGAGACCGCCACTCTGGAAACACCATATATTTT. Residues: CAWSVHRGDRHSGNTIYF.

J is TRBJ1-2 and V is TRBV5-4; a weak D match, TRBD1 (6 bases). The CDR3 has 15 amino acids. Germline CDR1 reads SGHNT; CDR2 reads YYREEE (reference sequence). The V end was cut by 3 bases, the J end by 0 bases, with 12 bases between. Here the CDR3 DNA reads TGTGCCAGCAGCTCACAGGGTTTGACTAACTATGGCTACACCTTC. Amino acid sequence: CASSSQGLTNYGYTF. The full variable domain, rest sourced from reference TRBV5-4 and TRBJ1-2, is ETGVTQSPTHLIKTRGQQVTLRCSSQSGHNTVSWYQQALGQGPQFIFQYYREEENGRGNFPPRFSGLQFPNYSSELNVNALELDDSALYLCASSSQGLTNYGYTFGSGTRLTVV.

The chain joins TRBV4-3 to TRBJ1-2, with 8 bases fitting TRBD1. This CDR3 contains 14 residues. Germline-derived CDR1 and CDR2 are LGHNA and YSLEER. The V segment lost 1 base and the J segment 7 bases; nucleotides outside the gene matches: 5. CDR3 region: CASSQGTGTGGYTF. CDR3 nucleotides: TGCGCCAGCAGCCAAGGAACTGGGACAGGTGGCTACACCTTC.

The chain couples TRBV11-2 to TRBJ1-1; D is undetermined. Germline CDR1 reads SGHAT; CDR2 reads FQNNGV. The CDR3 sequence is 13 residues long. The V gene lost 2 bases and the J gene lost 3 bases, with 7 bases spanning the gap. CDR3 protein: CASSLREDTEAFF. In DNA form, the CDR3 reads TGTGCCAGCAGCTTACGGGAGGACACTGAAGCTTTCTTT.

The chain couples TRBV7-9 to TRBJ2-1; 11 nucleotides match TRBD1. Germline CDR1 reads SEHNR; CDR2 reads FQNEAQ (reference sequence). With V trimmed by 11 bases and J by 0 bases, 0 bases remained unmatched. The CDR3 runs 13 residues. The CDR3 reads CAGTGGSYNEQFF. The CDR3 DNA follows: TGTGCCGGGACAGGGGGCTCCTACAATGAGCAGTTCTTC.

This rearrangement joins TRBV4-2 to TRBJ2-3, with TRBD2 matching over 8 bases. Germline trimming cut 0 bases from V and 3 bases from J; bases unmatched to any gene: 14. CDR3 length: 19 amino acids. Germline V gene sequence: CDR1 LGHNA, CDR2 YNFKEQ. CDR3: CASSQEEQREIFRTDTQYF. CDR3 DNA: TGTGCCAGCAGCCAAGAGGAACAGCGGGAGATTTTTCGAACAGATACGCAGTATTTT.

In its sample, this clone was seen many times. The chain uses TRBV5-4 and TRBJ1-6; D unclear. Germline CDR1 reads SGHNT; CDR2 reads YYREEE (reference sequence). The V and J ends lost 0 bases and 12 bases respectively, with 16 bases between them. CDR3 length: 15 amino acids. The CDR3 region is CASSLVGRLNGPLHF. CDR3 in DNA: TGTGCCAGCAGCTTGGTGGGGAGGCTAAATGGACCCCTCCACTTT.

This chain links TRBV5-1 with TRBJ2-3; weak D call: TRBD2 (5 bases). CDR1 and CDR2 (germline): SGHRS, YFSETQ. The CDR3 sequence is 15 residues long. Deletions cut 0 bases from V and 0 bases from J, with 8 bases between. CDR3 loop: CASSLGVASTDTQYF. The CDR3 bases are TGCGCCAGCAGCTTGGGGGTAGCGAGCACAGATACGCAGTATTTT.

This rearrangement joins TRBV29-1 to TRBJ1-1, with TRBD1 matching 8 bases. The CDR3 extends over 14 amino acids. Germline CDR1 and CDR2: SQVTM and ANQGSEA. V was clipped by 7 bases and J by 4 bases; unmatched bases: 11. As DNA, the CDR3 is TGCAGCGCCCGGACAGGGATGATAGGCACTGAAGCTTTCTTT. This translates into CSARTGMIGTEAFF.

This clone has just one count. The CDR3 DNA follows: TGCAGCGTTGGCAGAGCGGGTCCTGACAATGAGCAGTTCTTC. Protein sequence: CSVGRAGPDNEQFF. The chain recombines TRBV29-1 with TRBJ2-1; possibly TRBD2 for D (6 bases). This CDR3 is 14 amino acids long. Deletions cut 4 bases from V and 5 bases from J, with 15 bases between. Germline loops: CDR1 SQVTM, CDR2 ANQGSEA.

The chain combines TRBV30 with TRBJ1-5; no clear D gene. Looked up from germline, CDR1 is GTSNPN and CDR2 is SVGIG (reference sequence). The V gene lost 5 bases and the J gene lost 1 base, with 12 bases spanning the gap. The CDR3 contains 14 residues. In nucleotides, the CDR3 is TGTGCCTGGGGTTCAGGTTCCAGCAATCAGCCCCAGCATTTT. As protein: CAWGSGSSNQPQHF.

CDR3 coding DNA: TGTGCCAGCAGCTTAGTTGTGGCCGCTCGGGAGGGCTACACCTTC. Its protein product is CASSLVVAAREGYTF. This chain connects TRBV11-2 to TRBJ1-2, with D uncertain. Looked up from germline, CDR1 is SGHAT and CDR2 is FQNNGV. V dropped 1 base and J dropped 8 bases, with 17 bases sitting between them. CDR3 length equals 15 residues. Complete variable domain (other parts from reference TRBV11-2 and TRBJ1-2): EAGVAQSPRYKIIEKRQSVAFWCNPISGHATLYWYQQILGQGPKLLIQFQNNGVVDDSQLPKDRFSAERLKGVDSTLKIQPAKLEDSAVYLCASSLVVAAREGYTFGSGTRLTVV.

DNA for the CDR3: TGTGCCAGCACTCCGGGACAGCGATTGAACACTGAAGCTTTCTTT. Protein: CASTPGQRLNTEAFF. The gene calls are TRBV25-1 and TRBJ1-1; 7 positions agree with TRBD1. Germline V gene data show CDR1 as MGHDK and CDR2 as SYGVNS. Trimming cost V 7 bases and J 0 bases; bases outside gene matches: 8. The CDR3 has 15 residues.

This chain links TRBV19 with TRBJ2-5; 8 positions agree with TRBD2. V was pared by 3 bases and J by 2 bases, with 8 bases of the junction left unmatched. CDR3 length equals 16 residues. Germline-derived CDR1 and CDR2 are LNHDA and SQIVND (reference sequence). CDR3 nucleotide sequence: TGTGCCAGTAGTATTCGAGAGGCGGGGGGACAAGAGACCCAGTACTTC. Protein product: CASSIREAGGQETQYF.

In its sample, this clone was seen a few times. V is TRBV5-3 and J is TRBJ1-1, with 8 bases lining up with TRBD1. TRBV5-3 qualifies as an ORF whose function is uncertain. V was clipped by 4 bases and J by 2 bases; unmatched bases: 4. The length of the CDR3 is 14 residues. CDR3 DNA sequence: TGTGCCAGAAGCGAGGGACAGGAAAACACTGAAGCTTTCTTT. Protein product: CARSEGQENTEAFF.

CDR3 sequence (DNA): TGTGCCACCAGCAGAGATCTCGCGACTAGCGGCTACGAGCAGTACTTC. It is translated as CATSRDLATSGYEQYF. This sequence joins TRBV15 and TRBJ2-7, with 9 bases aligning to TRBD2. Germline lookup yields CDR1 LNHNV and CDR2 YYDKDF (reference sequence). This CDR3 is 16 amino acids long. V gave up 0 bases and J gave up 3 bases; unmatched junction bases: 6. Complete variable domain (other parts from reference TRBV15 and TRBJ2-7): DAMVIQNPRYQVTQFGKPVTLSCSQTLNHNVMYWYQQKSSQAPKLLFHYYDKDFNNEADTPDNFQSRRPNTSFCFLDIRSPGLGDTAMYLCATSRDLATSGYEQYFGPGTRLTVT.

This clone has a single count. J is TRBJ1-5 and V is TRBV10-2; D gene ambiguous. The CDR3 runs to 13 residues. Germline-derived CDR1 and CDR2 are WSHSY and SAAADI. V was shortened by 5 bases and J by 5 bases, with 10 bases between the two germline ends. The CDR3 sequence: CASSPVPDQPQHF. The CDR3 DNA sequence: TGCGCCAGCAGTCCTGTCCCCGATCAGCCCCAGCATTTT.

The chain is built from TRBV5-1 and TRBJ2-7; 7 nucleotides align to TRBD1. Losses at the gene ends were 0 bases for V and 0 bases for J; bases not matched to a gene: 0. CDR3 length equals 14 residues. Germline CDR1 SGHRS, CDR2 YFSETQ. CDR3: CASSLDRGSYEQYF. The CDR3 region has the DNA TGCGCCAGCAGCTTGGACAGGGGCTCCTACGAGCAGTACTTC. The full variable domain, in which reference TRBV5-1 and TRBJ2-7 provide the parts outside the CDR3, is KAGVTQTPRYLIKTRGQQVTLSCSPISGHRSVSWYQQTPGQGLQFLFEYFSETQRNKGNFPGRFSGRQFSNSRSEMNVSTLELGDSALYLCASSLDRGSYEQYFGPGTRLTVT.

This sequence joins TRBV19 and TRBJ1-5, with 8 bases identical to TRBD1. From germline, CDR1 is LNHDA and CDR2 SQIVND (reference sequence). With V trimmed by 3 bases and J by 1 base, 5 bases remained unmatched. The CDR3 is made up of 16 amino acids. This CDR3 reads CASSILRTGSNQPQHF. CDR3 DNA: TGTGCCAGTAGTATTCTTCGGACAGGGAGCAATCAGCCCCAGCATTTT. Combining the CDR3 with reference TRBV19 and TRBJ1-5 gives the whole variable domain DGGITQSPKYLFRKEGQNVTLSCEQNLNHDAMYWYRQDPGQGLRLIYYSQIVNDFQKGDIAEGYSVSREKKESFPLTVTSAQKNPTAFYLCASSILRTGSNQPQHFGDGTRLSIL.

The V and J genes are TRBV5-5 and TRBJ2-7; D is undetermined. The germline V gene encodes CDR1 SGHKS and CDR2 YYEKEE (reference sequence). V lost 0 bases, J lost 1 base, and 8 bases lay in between. This CDR3 comprises 14 residues. CDR3 loop: CASSLVSGSYEQYF. The CDR3 region has the DNA TGTGCCAGCAGCTTGGTGTCAGGTTCCTACGAGCAGTACTTC.